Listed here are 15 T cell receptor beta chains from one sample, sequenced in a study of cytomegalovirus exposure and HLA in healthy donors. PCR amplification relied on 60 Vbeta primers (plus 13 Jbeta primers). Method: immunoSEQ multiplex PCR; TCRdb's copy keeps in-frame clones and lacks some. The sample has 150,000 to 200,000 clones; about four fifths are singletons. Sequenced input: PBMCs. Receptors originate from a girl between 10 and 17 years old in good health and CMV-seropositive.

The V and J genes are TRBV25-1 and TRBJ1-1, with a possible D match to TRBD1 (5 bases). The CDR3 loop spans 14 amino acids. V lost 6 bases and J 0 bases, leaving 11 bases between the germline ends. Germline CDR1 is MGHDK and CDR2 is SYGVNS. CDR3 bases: TGTGCCAGCAGGGGGGACTTTATGAACACTGAAGCTTTCTTT. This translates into CASRGDFMNTEAFF. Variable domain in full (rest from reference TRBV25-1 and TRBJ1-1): EADIYQTPRYLVIGTGKKITLECSQTMGHDKMYWYQQDPGMELHLIHYSYGVNSTEKGDLSSESTVSRIRTEHFPLTLESARPSHTSQYLCASRGDFMNTEAFFGQGTRLTVV.

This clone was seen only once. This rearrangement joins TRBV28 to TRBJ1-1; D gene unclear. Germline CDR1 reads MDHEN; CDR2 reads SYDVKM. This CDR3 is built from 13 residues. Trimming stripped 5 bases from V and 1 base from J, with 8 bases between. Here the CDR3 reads CASSPPGNTEAFF. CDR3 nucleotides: TGTGCCAGCAGTCCGCCGGGGAACACTGAAGCTTTCTTT.

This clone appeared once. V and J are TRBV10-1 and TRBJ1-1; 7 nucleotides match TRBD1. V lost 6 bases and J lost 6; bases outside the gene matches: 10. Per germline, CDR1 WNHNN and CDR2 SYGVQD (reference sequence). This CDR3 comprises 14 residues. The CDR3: CASRAGTAGAEAFF. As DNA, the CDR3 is TGCGCCAGCAGGGCCGGGACAGCAGGGGCTGAAGCTTTCTTT.

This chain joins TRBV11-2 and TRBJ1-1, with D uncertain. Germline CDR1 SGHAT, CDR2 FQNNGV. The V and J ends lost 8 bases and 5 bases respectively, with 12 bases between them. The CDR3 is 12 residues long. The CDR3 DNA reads TGTGCCAGCTGCGGGGTTAGAACTGAAGCTTTCTTT. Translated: CASCGVRTEAFF.

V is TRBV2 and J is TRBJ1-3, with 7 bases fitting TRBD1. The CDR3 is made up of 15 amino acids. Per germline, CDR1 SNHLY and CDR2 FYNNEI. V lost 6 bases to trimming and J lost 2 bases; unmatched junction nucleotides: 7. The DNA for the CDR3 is TGTGCCAGCAGGGCCGCGGGACAGACTGGAAACACCATATATTTT. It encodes CASRAAGQTGNTIYF.

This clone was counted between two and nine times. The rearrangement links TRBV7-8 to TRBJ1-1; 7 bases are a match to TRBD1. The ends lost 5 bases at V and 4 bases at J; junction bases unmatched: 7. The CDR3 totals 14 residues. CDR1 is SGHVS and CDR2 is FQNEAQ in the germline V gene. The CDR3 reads CASSQYRGVTEAFF. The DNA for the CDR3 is TGTGCCAGCAGCCAATACAGGGGAGTCACTGAAGCTTTCTTT.

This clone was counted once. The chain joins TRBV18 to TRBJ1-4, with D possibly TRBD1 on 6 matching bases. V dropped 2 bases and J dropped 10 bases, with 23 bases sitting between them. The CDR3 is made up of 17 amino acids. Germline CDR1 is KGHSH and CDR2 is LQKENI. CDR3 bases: TGTGCCAGCTCACCAATTGTTACAGGGCCTAATCAAGGAAAACTGTTTTTT. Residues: CASSPIVTGPNQGKLFF.

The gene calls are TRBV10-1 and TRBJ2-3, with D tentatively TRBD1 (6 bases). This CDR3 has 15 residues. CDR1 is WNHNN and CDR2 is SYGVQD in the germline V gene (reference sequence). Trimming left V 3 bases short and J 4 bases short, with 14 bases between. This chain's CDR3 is CASSEEGRGADTQYF. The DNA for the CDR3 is TGCGCCAGCAGTGAAGAGGGCAGGGGCGCAGATACGCAGTATTTT.

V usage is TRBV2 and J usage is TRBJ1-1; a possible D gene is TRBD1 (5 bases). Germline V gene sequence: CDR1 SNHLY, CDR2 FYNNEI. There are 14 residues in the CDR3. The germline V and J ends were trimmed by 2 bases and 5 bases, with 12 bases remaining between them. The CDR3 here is CASSENAGTTEAFF. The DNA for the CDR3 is TGTGCCAGCAGTGAAAATGCGGGGACGACTGAAGCTTTCTTT. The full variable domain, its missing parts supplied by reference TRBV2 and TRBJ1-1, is EPEVTQTPSHQVTQMGQEVILRCVPISNHLYFYWYRQILGQKVEFLVSFYNNEISEKSEIFDDQFSVERPDGSNFTLKIRSTKLEDSAMYFCASSENAGTTEAFFGQGTRLTVV.

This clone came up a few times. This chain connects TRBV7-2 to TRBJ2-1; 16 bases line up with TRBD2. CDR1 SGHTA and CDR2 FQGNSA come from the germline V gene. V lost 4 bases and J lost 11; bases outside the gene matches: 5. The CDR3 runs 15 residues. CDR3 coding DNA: TGTGCCAGCAGCTCGGGACTAGCGGGGGGGATAAAGCAGTTCTTC. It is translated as CASSSGLAGGIKQFF.

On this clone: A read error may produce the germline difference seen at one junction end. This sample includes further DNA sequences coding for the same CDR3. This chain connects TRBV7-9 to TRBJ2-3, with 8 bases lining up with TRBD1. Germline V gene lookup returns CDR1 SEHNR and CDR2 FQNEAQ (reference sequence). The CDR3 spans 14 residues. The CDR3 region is CASRHGTGTVTQYF. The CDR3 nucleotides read TGTGCCAGCAGGCACGGGACAGGTACAGTTACGCAGTATTTT.

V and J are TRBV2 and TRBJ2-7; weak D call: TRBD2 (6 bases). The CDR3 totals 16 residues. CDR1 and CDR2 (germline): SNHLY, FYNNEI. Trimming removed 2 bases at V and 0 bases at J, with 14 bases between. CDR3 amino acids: CASSETRDSLSYEQYF. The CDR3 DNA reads TGTGCCAGCAGTGAAACCCGGGACTCCCTCTCCTACGAGCAGTACTTC.

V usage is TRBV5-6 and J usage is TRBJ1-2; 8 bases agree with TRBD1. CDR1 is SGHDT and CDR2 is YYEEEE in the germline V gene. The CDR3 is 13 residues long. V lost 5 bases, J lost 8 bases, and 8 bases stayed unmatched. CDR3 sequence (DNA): TGTGCCAGCAGTCGGCGTGACAGGGGCGGCTACACCTTC. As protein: CASSRRDRGGYTF.

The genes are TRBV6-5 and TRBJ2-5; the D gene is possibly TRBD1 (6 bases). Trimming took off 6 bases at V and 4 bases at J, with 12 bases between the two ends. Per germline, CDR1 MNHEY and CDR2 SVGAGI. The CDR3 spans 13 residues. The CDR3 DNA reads TGTGCCAGCAGGCAGGACAGCCGAGAGACCCAGTACTTC. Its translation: CASRQDSRETQYF.

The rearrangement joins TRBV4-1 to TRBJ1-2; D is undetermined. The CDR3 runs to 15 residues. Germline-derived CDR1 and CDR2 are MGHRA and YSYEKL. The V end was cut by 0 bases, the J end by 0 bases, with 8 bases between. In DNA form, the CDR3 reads TGCGCCAGCAGCCAAGATTCGTCAGCTAACTATGGCTACACCTTC. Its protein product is CASSQDSSANYGYTF.